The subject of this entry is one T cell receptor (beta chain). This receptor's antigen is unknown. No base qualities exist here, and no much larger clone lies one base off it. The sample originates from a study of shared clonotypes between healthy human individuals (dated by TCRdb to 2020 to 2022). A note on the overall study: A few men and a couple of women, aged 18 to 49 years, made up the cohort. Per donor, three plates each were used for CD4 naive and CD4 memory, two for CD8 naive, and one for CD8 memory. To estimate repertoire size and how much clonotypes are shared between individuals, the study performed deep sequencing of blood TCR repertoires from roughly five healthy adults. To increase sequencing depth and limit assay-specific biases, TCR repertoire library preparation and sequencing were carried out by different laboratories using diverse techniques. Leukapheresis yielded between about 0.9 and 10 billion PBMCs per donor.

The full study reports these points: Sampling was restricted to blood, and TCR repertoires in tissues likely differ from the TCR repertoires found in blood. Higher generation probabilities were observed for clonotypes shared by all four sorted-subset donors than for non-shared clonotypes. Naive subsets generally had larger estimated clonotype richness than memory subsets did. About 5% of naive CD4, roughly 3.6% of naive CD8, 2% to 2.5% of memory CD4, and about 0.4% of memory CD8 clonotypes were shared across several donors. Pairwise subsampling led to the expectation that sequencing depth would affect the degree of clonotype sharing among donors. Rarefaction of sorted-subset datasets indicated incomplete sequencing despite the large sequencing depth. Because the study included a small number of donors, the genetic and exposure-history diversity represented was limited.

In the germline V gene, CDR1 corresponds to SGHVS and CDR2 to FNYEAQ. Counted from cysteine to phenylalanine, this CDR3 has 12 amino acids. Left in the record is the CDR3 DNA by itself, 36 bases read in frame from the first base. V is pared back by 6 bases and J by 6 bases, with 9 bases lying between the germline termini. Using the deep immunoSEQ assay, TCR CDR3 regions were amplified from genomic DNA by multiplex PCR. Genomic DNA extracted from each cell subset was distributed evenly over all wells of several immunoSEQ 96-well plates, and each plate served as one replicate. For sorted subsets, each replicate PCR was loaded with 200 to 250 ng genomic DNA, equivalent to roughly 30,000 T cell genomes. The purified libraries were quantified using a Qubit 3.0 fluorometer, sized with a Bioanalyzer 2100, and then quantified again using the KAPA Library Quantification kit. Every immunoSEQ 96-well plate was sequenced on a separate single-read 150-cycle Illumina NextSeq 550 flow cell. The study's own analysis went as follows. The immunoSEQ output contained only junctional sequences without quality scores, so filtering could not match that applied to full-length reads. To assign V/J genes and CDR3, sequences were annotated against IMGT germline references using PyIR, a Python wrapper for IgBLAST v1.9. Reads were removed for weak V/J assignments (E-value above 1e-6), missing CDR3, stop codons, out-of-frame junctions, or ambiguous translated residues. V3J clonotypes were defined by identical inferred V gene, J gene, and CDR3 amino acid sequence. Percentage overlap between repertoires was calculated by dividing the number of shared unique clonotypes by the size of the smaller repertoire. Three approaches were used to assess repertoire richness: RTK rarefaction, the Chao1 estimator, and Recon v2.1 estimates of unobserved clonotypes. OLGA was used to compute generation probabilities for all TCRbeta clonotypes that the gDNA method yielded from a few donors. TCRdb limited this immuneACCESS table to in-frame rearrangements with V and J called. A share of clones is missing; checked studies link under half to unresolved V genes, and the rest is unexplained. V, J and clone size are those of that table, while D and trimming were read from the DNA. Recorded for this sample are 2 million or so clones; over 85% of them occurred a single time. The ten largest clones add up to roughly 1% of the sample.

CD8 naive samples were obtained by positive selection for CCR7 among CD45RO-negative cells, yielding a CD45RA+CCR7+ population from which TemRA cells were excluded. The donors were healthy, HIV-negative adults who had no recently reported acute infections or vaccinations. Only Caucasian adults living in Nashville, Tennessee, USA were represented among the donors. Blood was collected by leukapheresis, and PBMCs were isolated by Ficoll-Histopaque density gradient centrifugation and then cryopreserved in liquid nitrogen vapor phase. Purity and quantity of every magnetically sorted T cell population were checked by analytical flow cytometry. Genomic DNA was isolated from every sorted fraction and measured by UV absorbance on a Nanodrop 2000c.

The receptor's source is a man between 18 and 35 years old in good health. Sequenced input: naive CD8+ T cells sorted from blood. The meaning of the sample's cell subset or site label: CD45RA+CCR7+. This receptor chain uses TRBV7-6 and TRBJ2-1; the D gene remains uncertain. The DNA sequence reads TGTGCCAGCAGTCCTTCTGGCAATGAGCAGTTCTTC. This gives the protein CASSPSGNEQFF.